This T cell receptor (beta chain) was identified during a study of blood T cell repertoires in COVID-19. This CDR3 spans 14 amino acids. Unmatched junction bases numbered 7, after V lost 0 bases and J lost 11 bases. Looked up from germline, CDR1 is MNHEY and CDR2 is SMNVEV (reference sequence). Study processing details: Researchers report that nucleated cell counts were estimated from reference gene primer amplification. Only in-frame clones appear in the TCRdb table, and some are missing; sequencing was by immunoSEQ multiplex PCR. Clone size and the V and J calls come from that table; the DNA yielded D and trimming. The repertoire holds roughly 260,000 clones, around 86% seen once, with about 2.7% in the top ten. Recruitment covered 20 to 25 US areas and drew participants whose ages spanned roughly 18 to 90 years. Categorization into cohorts depended on clinical history that participants reported. Cohort 3 donors counted as recovered after two negative PCRs, clearance, or resolved symptoms.

The genes are TRBV27 and TRBJ2-1, with 7 positions matching TRBD2. The sequencing input was PBMCs or T cells enriched from blood (not recorded which). This clonotype originated in a woman aged 18-35 years who had recovered from COVID-19. As DNA, the CDR3 is TGTGCCAGCAGTTTATCGGGAGGGGTGAACCAGCAGTTCTTC. Amino acid sequence: CASSLSGGVNQQFF.